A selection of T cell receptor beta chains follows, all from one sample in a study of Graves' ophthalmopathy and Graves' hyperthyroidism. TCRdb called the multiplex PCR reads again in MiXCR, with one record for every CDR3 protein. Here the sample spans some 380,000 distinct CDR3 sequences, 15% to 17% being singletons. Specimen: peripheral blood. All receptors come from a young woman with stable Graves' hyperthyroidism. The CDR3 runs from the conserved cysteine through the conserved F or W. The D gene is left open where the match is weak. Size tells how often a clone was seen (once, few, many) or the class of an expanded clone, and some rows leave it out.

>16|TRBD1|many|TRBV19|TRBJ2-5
CASSPHGRQGEETQYF
TGTGCCAGTAGTCCCCATGGAAGACAGGGGGAAGAGACCCAGTACTTC
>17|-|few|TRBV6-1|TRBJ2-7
CASSEPSQGDWWYEQYF
TGTGCCAGCAGTGAACCCTCCCAGGGCGACTGGTGGTACGAGCAGTACTTC
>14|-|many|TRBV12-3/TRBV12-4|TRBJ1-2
CASSPLSPNYGYTF
TGTGCCAGCAGTCCCCTCAGTCCTAACTATGGCTACACCTTC
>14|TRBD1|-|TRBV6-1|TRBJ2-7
CASSEWQGVRAQYF
TGTGCCAGCAGTGAATGGCAGGGGGTTAGGGCGCAGTACTTC
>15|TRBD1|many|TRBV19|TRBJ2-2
CASSIKDRGTGELFF
TGTGCCAGTAGTATTAAGGACAGGGGAACCGGGGAGCTGTTTTTT
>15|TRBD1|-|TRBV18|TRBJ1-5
CASSPLAGGDQPQHF
TGTGCCAGCTCACCATTGGCAGGGGGGGATCAGCCCCAGCATTTT
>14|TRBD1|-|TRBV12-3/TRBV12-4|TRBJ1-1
CASRRTGGDAEAFF
TGTGCCAGCAGGAGGACAGGGGGGGACGCTGAAGCTTTCTTT
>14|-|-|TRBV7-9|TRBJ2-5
CASSPRGLRETQYF
TGTGCCAGCAGCCCTCGCGGGCTTCGGGAGACCCAGTACTTC
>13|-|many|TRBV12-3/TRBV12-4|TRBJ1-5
CASSTGDGQPQHF
TGTGCCAGCAGTACTGGGGACGGGCAGCCCCAGCATTTT
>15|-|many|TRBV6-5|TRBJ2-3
CASSYSRVSTDTQYF
TGTGCCAGCAGTTACTCGAGAGTTAGCACAGATACGCAGTATTTT
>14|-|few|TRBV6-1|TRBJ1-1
CASSEGRSNTEAFF
TGTGCCAGCAGTGAAGGTCGGTCGAACACTGAAGCTTTCTTT
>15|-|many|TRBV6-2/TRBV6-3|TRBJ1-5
CASSPIGGGNQPQHF
TGTGCCAGCAGTCCGATTGGGGGTGGCAATCAGCCCCAGCATTTT
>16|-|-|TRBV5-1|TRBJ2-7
CASSPRVVTSSYEQYF
TGCGCCAGCAGCCCCCGAGTGGTGACTAGTTCCTACGAGCAGTACTTC
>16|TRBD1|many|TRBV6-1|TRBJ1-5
CASSPTGSEPNQPQHF
TGTGCCAGCAGTCCGACAGGGTCGGAGCCTAATCAGCCCCAGCATTTT
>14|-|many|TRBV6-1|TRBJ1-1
CASSPPRGNTEAFF
TGTGCCAGCAGCCCCCCGCGGGGGAACACTGAAGCTTTCTTT
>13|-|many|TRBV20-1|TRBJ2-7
CSARATSSYEQYF
TGCAGTGCTAGAGCCACGTCTAGTTACGAGCAGTACTTC
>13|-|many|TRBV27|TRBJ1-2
CASSLGRGYGYTF
TGTGCCAGCAGTTTAGGGAGGGGCTATGGCTACACCTTC
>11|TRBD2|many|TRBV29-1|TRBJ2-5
CSVEVGRAEYF
TGCAGCGTTGAAGTGGGGAGGGCGGAGTACTTC
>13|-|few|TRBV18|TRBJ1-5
CASSPGMDQPQHF
TGTGCCAGCTCACCCGGGATGGATCAGCCCCAGCATTTT
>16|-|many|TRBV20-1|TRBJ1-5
CSASSQGMNSNQPQHF
TGCAGTGCTAGTTCGCAGGGGATGAATAGCAATCAGCCCCAGCATTTT
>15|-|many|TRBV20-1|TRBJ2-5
CSARGPTLGQETQYF
TGCAGTGCTAGAGGCCCCACACTGGGCCAAGAGACCCAGTACTTC
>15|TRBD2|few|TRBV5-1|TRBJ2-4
CASSKGLAGRNIKYF
TGCGCCAGCAGCAAGGGACTAGCGGGGAGGAACATTAAGTACTTC
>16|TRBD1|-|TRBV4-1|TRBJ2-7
CASSHPGTGRYYEQYF
TGCGCCAGCAGCCACCCTGGGACAGGCCGATACTACGAGCAGTACTTC
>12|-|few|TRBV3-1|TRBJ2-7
CACSGENYEQYF
TGTGCCTGTTCAGGGGAAAATTACGAGCAGTACTTC